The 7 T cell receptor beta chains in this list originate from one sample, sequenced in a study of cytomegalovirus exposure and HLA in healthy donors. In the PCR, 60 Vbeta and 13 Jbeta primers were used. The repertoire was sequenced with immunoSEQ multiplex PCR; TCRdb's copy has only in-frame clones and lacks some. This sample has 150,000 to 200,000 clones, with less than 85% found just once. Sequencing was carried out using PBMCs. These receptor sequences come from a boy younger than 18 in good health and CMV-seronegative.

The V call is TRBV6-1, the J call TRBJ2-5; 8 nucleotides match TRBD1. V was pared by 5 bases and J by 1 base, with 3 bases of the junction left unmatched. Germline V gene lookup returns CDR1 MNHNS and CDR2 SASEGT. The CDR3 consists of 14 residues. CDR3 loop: CASSSDRAQETQYF. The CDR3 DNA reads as TGTGCCAGCAGTTCGGACAGGGCCCAAGAGACCCAGTACTTC.

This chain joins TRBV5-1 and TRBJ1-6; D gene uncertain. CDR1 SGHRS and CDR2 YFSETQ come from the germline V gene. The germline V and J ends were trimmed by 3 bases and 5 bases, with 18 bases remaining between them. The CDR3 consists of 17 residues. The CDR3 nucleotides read TGCGCCAGCAGCTCGCAGGTCGGAGGAGAAAATAATTCACCCCTCCACTTT. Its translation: CASSSQVGGENNSPLHF.

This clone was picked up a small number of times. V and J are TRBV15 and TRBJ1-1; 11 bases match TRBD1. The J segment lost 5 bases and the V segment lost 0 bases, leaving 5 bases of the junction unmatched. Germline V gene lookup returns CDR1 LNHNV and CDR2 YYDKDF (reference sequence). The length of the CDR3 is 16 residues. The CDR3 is CATSRDRDRGETEAFF. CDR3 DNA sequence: TGTGCCACCAGCAGAGATCGGGACAGGGGGGAAACTGAAGCTTTCTTT.

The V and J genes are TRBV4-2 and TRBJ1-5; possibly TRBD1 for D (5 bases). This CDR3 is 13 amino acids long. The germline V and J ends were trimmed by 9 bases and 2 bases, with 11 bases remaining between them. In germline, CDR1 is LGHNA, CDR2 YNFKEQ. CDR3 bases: TGTGCCAGTCGGGCACAGGGCAATCAGCCCCAGCATTTT. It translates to CASRAQGNQPQHF.

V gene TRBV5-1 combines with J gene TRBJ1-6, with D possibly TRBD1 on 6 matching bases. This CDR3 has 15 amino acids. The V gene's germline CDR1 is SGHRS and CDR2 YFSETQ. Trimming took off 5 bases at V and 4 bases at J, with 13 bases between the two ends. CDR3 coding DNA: TGCGCCAGCAGACAGGACAGCCCATATAATTCACCCCTCCACTTT. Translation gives CASRQDSPYNSPLHF.

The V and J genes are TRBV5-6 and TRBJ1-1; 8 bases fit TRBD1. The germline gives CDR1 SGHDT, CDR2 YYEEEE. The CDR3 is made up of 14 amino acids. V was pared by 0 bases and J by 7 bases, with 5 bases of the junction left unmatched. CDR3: CASSLVTGEGEAFF. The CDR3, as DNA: TGTGCCAGCAGCTTGGTGACAGGGGAAGGTGAAGCTTTCTTT.

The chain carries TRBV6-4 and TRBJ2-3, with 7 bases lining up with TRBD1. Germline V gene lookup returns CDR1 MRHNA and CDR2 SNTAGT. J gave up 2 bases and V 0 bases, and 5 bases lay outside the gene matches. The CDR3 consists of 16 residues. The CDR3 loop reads CASSDSSTGDTDTQYF. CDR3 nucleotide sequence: TGTGCCAGCAGTGACTCATCTACAGGGGACACAGATACGCAGTATTTT.